One sample yielded the 30 T cell receptor beta chains listed below, sequenced in a study of vaccination effects on CD4 cells after COVID-19. These receptors are not linked to any known antigen. Only in-frame clones appear in the TCRdb table, and some are missing; sequencing was by immunoSEQ multiplex PCR. The sample lists 8,700 or so clones, roughly 74% occurring once. After expansion with viral peptide pools in the ViraFEST assay, antigen-specific CD4+ T cells were sequenced. Subsequent to 10 days of culture, CD4+ T cells were isolated. Sample: CD4+ T cells from PBMCs cultured with HCoV-229E spike peptides, taken before COVID-19 vaccination. The receptors were sampled from a human donor who received a COVID-19 vaccine.

V is TRBV7-9 and J is TRBJ1-1, with a tentative D call TRBD1 (5 bases). This CDR3 has 13 residues. Trimming cost V 5 bases and J 5 bases, with 12 bases left between them. Germline values: CDR1 SEHNR, CDR2 FQNEAQ (reference sequence). In DNA, the CDR3 is TGTGCCAGCAGCCCCGCCCCAGGGACTGAAGCTTTCTTT. Amino acid sequence: CASSPAPGTEAFF. Looking up the rest from reference TRBV7-9 and TRBJ1-1 gives the full variable domain: DTGVSQNPRHKITKRGQNVTFRCDPISEHNRLYWYRQTLGQGPEFLTYFQNEAQLEKSRLLSDRFSAERPKGSFSTLEIQRTEQGDSAMYLCASSPAPGTEAFFGQGTRLTVV.

This clone was detected only once. The chain couples TRBV21-1 to TRBJ1-4. TRBV21-1 is marked as a pseudogene. This CDR3 region has 10 residues. CDR3 sequence: CAELNEKLFF. The CDR3 coding sequence is TGTGCAGAATTGAATGAAAAACTGTTTTTT.

This clone was counted between two and nine times. V and J are TRBV29-1 and TRBJ2-2, with D perhaps matching TRBD1 (5 bases). The CDR3 length is 13 residues. The V end lost 7 bases, the J end lost 4 bases, and 13 bases lay between the germline ends. Germline CDR1 is SQVTM and CDR2 is ANQGSEA. The CDR3 reads CSARTGSTGELFF. DNA of the CDR3: TGCAGCGCGAGAACAGGATCCACCGGGGAGCTGTTTTTT.

The V gene is TRBV4-1, the J gene TRBJ2-5; 11 positions agree with TRBD2. The V and J ends lost 0 bases and 5 bases, in that order; junction bases with no gene match: 8. The CDR3 has 17 residues. Germline V gene sequence: CDR1 MGHRA, CDR2 YSYEKL. The CDR3 DNA reads TGCGCCAGCAGCCAAGAAATCGAACTAGCGGGAGAGGAGACCCAGTACTTC. As protein: CASSQEIELAGEETQYF.

The rearrangement links TRBV11-2 to TRBJ2-5; TRBD2 aligns across 9 bases. Germline values: CDR1 SGHAT, CDR2 FQNNGV. This CDR3 has 15 residues. V shed 4 bases, J shed 5 bases, and the junction held 8 bases outside the gene matches. CDR3 protein: CASSSNAGGRETQYF. The CDR3 nucleotides read TGTGCCAGCAGCTCAAACGCGGGGGGGCGGGAGACCCAGTACTTC.

This sequence joins TRBV24-1 and TRBJ1-1; D not certain. CDR3 length equals 13 residues. The V gene lost 1 base and the J gene lost 6 bases, with 8 bases spanning the gap. CDR1 KGHDR and CDR2 SFDVKD come from the germline V gene. DNA of the CDR3: TGTGCCACCAGTGATTTTTCCGGCGCTGAAGCTTTCTTT. It is translated as CATSDFSGAEAFF.

V and J are TRBV6-5 and TRBJ2-7; 9 bases are a match to TRBD2. Unmatched junction bases numbered 7, after V lost 2 bases and J lost 5 bases. This CDR3 contains 15 residues. CDR1 and CDR2 from the germline V gene are MNHEY and SVGAGI. In nucleotides, the CDR3 is TGTGCCAGCAGTTACAAGGCGGGAGGGCCTGACGAGCAGTACTTC. Translating gives CASSYKAGGPDEQYF.

The chain couples TRBV4-1 to TRBJ1-1, with TRBD1 matching over 8 bases. The CDR3 loop spans 17 amino acids. The trim removed 0 bases at V and 3 bases at J, leaving 9 bases unmatched. The germline gives CDR1 MGHRA, CDR2 YSYEKL. CDR3 protein: CASSQDLGQGSDTEAFF. The CDR3 region has the DNA TGCGCCAGCAGCCAAGATCTAGGACAGGGATCGGACACTGAAGCTTTCTTT.

This chain uses TRBV6-6 with TRBJ1-1; 7 bases are a match to TRBD1. This CDR3 is built from 16 residues. The germline CDR1 and CDR2 sequences are MNHNY and SVGAGI (reference sequence). The junction had 6 bases not matched to a gene; V was cut back by 2 bases and J by 0 bases. The CDR3 coding sequence is TGTGCCAGCAGTTACCCGAGGAGGGGGCTGAACACTGAAGCTTTCTTT. It yields the protein CASSYPRRGLNTEAFF.

This clone occurred a few times. The chain's CDR3 is CASSRDGGSGNTIYF. DNA for the CDR3: TGTGCCAGCAGCCGTGATGGCGGCTCTGGAAACACCATATATTTT. The chain carries TRBV3-1 (or the pseudogene TRBV3-2) and TRBJ1-3; D unclear. Looked up from germline, CDR1 is LGHDT and CDR2 is YNNKEL (reference sequence). This CDR3 region has 15 residues. V dropped 4 bases and J dropped 0 bases, with 10 bases sitting between them.

This chain links TRBV19 with TRBJ2-3; TRBD1 matches 8 bases. Germline CDR1 is LNHDA and CDR2 is SQIVND (reference sequence). Trimming at V came to 1 base and at J to 4 bases, leaving 7 bases not matched to a gene. The length of the CDR3 is 16 residues. The CDR3 DNA follows: TGTGCCAGTAGTATAGCCCGACAGGGGAGAGCAGATACGCAGTATTTT. This codes for CASSIARQGRADTQYF.

This clone was picked up a small number of times. This chain joins TRBV19 and TRBJ2-7, with a tentative D call TRBD2 (6 bases). V dropped 6 bases and J dropped 0 bases, with 15 bases sitting between them. The CDR3 length is 15 residues. Germline V gene data show CDR1 as LNHDA and CDR2 as SQIVND (reference sequence). The CDR3 reads CASSSAGGNSYEQYF. The DNA of the CDR3 is TGTGCCAGTAGCAGCGCCGGGGGAAACTCCTACGAGCAGTACTTC.

The chain has TRBV27 and TRBJ1-3; D may be TRBD1 (5 bases). In germline, CDR1 is MNHEY, CDR2 SMNVEV (reference sequence). Trimming took off 4 bases at V and 4 bases at J, with 17 bases between the two ends. This CDR3 region has 16 residues. CDR3 sequence reads: CASSSHLPGIGNTIYF. The CDR3 nucleotides are TGTGCCAGCAGTTCCCATTTGCCAGGGATCGGAAACACCATATATTTT.

The chain carries TRBV27 and TRBJ1-5; tentatively, D is TRBD1 (5 bases). Germline values: CDR1 MNHEY, CDR2 SMNVEV (reference sequence). The V gene lost 4 bases and the J gene lost 3 bases, with 10 bases spanning the gap. This CDR3 comprises 14 residues. CDR3: CASSYGADNQPQHF. CDR3 in DNA: TGTGCCAGCAGTTACGGGGCTGACAATCAGCCCCAGCATTTT.

This chain links TRBV6-6 with TRBJ1-2; TRBD1 agrees at 7 bases. Germline trimming cut 6 bases from V and 3 bases from J; bases unmatched to any gene: 4. In germline, CDR1 is MNHNY, CDR2 SVGAGI (reference sequence). CDR3 length equals 13 residues. In DNA form, the CDR3 reads TGTGCCAGCAGCCTGGACAGGTACTATGGCTACACCTTC. Protein sequence: CASSLDRYYGYTF.

This clone was seen more than once but under ten times. The germline gene is not matched at one end of the junction; a read error may be the cause. The gene calls are TRBV6-1 and TRBJ1-2; D remains ambiguous. Germline CDR1 reads MNHNS; CDR2 reads SASEGT. The length of the CDR3 is 13 residues. CDR3 nucleotides: TGTGCCAGCAGTGAAAATGCATTATCCCGGGCACCTTTC. Its translation is CASSENALSRAPF.

CDR3 nucleotide sequence: TGTGCCGTGTCCCAGGGGAGACCCTACAATGAGCAGTTCTTC. This sequence encodes CAVSQGRPYNEQFF. The rearrangement joins TRBV7-6 to TRBJ2-1, with D possibly being TRBD1 (6 bases). The V gene lost 11 bases and the J gene lost 2 bases, with 16 bases spanning the gap. The CDR3 runs to 14 residues. Per germline, CDR1 SGHVS and CDR2 FNYEAQ. The whole variable domain, filled in from reference TRBV7-6 and TRBJ2-1, reads GAGVSQSPRYKVTKRGQDVALRCDPISGHVSLYWYRQALGQGPEFLTYFNYEAQQDKSGLPNDRFSAERPEGSISTLTIQRTEQRDSAMYRCAVSQGRPYNEQFFGPGTRLTVL.

The rearrangement links TRBV2 to TRBJ1-1; D is unresolved. This CDR3 comprises 13 residues. Looked up from germline, CDR1 is SNHLY and CDR2 is FYNNEI. The V gene lost 4 bases and the J gene lost 1 base, with 7 bases spanning the gap. The CDR3 DNA follows: TGTGCCAGCAGTGTGGTGGAGAACACTGAAGCTTTCTTT. This gives the protein CASSVVENTEAFF.

This clone was found once. The CDR3 sequence is CASSPQREAFF. The CDR3 bases are TGTGCCAGCAGCCCCCAGCGGGAAGCTTTCTTT. The chain joins TRBV9 to TRBJ1-1; D not resolved. CDR3 length: 11 amino acids. V lost 4 bases, J lost 8 bases, and 9 bases lay in between. CDR1 and CDR2 (germline): SGDLS, YYNGEE.

The gene calls are TRBV7-9 and TRBJ2-5, with TRBD2 matching over 12 bases. The CDR3 length is 16 residues. In germline, CDR1 is SEHNR, CDR2 FQNEAQ (reference sequence). The trim removed 5 bases at V and 5 bases at J, leaving 9 bases unmatched. Here the CDR3 DNA reads TGTGCCAGCAGCCCCAGACTAGCGGGGGCCGAGGAGACCCAGTACTTC. Encoded protein: CASSPRLAGAEETQYF.

The rearrangement uses TRBV3-1 (or the pseudogene TRBV3-2) and TRBJ1-6; D uncertain. The CDR3 is made up of 12 amino acids. V was cut by 1 base and J by 9 bases, with 4 bases left in between. Germline-derived CDR1 and CDR2 are LGHDT and YNNKEL (reference sequence). This CDR3 is CASSQGSSPLHF. CDR3 nucleotide sequence: TGTGCCAGCAGCCAAGGGAGTTCACCCCTCCACTTT.

The chain joins TRBV6-5 to TRBJ1-1; possibly TRBD1 for D (5 bases). The germline V gene has CDR1 MNHEY and CDR2 SVGAGI. Trimming left V 2 bases short and J 10 bases short, with 11 bases between. The CDR3 consists of 12 residues. CDR3 loop: CASSYPRGRAFF. Here the CDR3 DNA reads TGTGCCAGCAGTTACCCGCGGGGGAGAGCTTTCTTT.

The gene calls are TRBV4-2 and TRBJ1-2; no definite D call. Trimming pared 1 base from V and 3 bases from J, leaving 6 bases between. CDR3 length equals 13 residues. Germline V gene sequence: CDR1 LGHNA, CDR2 YNFKEQ. The CDR3 DNA is TGTGCCAGCAGCCAAGGCGTGGACTATGGCTACACCTTC. Translating it yields CASSQGVDYGYTF.

V is TRBV10-2 and J is TRBJ1-6; a weak D match, TRBD1 (5 bases). The V and J ends lost 8 bases and 10 bases respectively, with 18 bases between them. Germline CDR1 WSHSY, CDR2 SAAADI. This CDR3 region has 14 residues. The CDR3 sequence is CASAGDQEASPLHF. CDR3 nucleotides: TGCGCCAGCGCGGGGGACCAGGAGGCCTCACCCCTCCACTTT.

DNA of the CDR3: TGTGCCAGCTCCAGGACAGGGTTTTCCTACGAGCAGTACTTC. Translating it yields CASSRTGFSYEQYF. The chain combines TRBV27 with TRBJ2-7; 8 bases are shared with TRBD1. The CDR3 consists of 14 residues. V lost 8 bases to trimming and J lost 1 base; unmatched junction nucleotides: 7. Germline CDR1 reads MNHEY; CDR2 reads SMNVEV (reference sequence).

The chain combines TRBV30 with TRBJ2-3; tentative D call: TRBD1 (5 bases). The CDR3 is 11 residues long. V was trimmed by 5 bases and J by 4 bases, leaving 7 bases between them. Germline CDR1 GTSNPN, CDR2 SVGIG (reference sequence). Here the CDR3 DNA reads TGTGCCTGGGGCAGGGCAGATACGCAGTATTTT. This sequence encodes CAWGRADTQYF.

The V and J genes are TRBV3-1 (or the pseudogene TRBV3-2) and TRBJ1-1; D is perhaps TRBD1 (5 bases). The CDR3 contains 15 residues. The V end was cut by 1 base, the J end by 4 bases, with 13 bases between. CDR1 is LGHDT and CDR2 is YNNKEL in the germline V gene (reference sequence). The CDR3 nucleotides are TGTGCCAGCAGCCAAGTCGTCTCGAGGGGCACTGAAGCTTTCTTT. It encodes CASSQVVSRGTEAFF.

The J gene is TRBJ1-2, the V gene TRBV5-1; 8 bases fit TRBD1. The CDR3 length is 15 residues. CDR1 and CDR2 (germline): SGHRS, YFSETQ. J gave up 1 base and V 5 bases, and 7 bases lay outside the gene matches. In DNA, the CDR3 is TGCGCCAGCAGGTCAACAGGGGGGGTTAACTATGGCTACACCTTC. Translation gives CASRSTGGVNYGYTF.

The chain carries TRBV19 and TRBJ2-1; maybe TRBD1 (5 bases). With 3 bases removed from V and 0 bases from J, the gap between germline ends came to 15 bases. Germline CDR1 reads LNHDA; CDR2 reads SQIVND (reference sequence). This CDR3 is 17 amino acids long. The CDR3 nucleotides read TGTGCCAGTAGTATCCCCCGACAGTCAAGCTCCTACAATGAGCAGTTCTTC. It encodes CASSIPRQSSSYNEQFF. The entire variable domain, with the rest obtained from reference TRBV19 and TRBJ2-1, is as follows: DGGITQSPKYLFRKEGQNVTLSCEQNLNHDAMYWYRQDPGQGLRLIYYSQIVNDFQKGDIAEGYSVSREKKESFPLTVTSAQKNPTAFYLCASSIPRQSSSYNEQFFGPGTRLTVL.

The chain is built from TRBV19 and TRBJ2-1, with D possibly TRBD2 on 7 matching bases. The germline V gene has CDR1 LNHDA and CDR2 SQIVND (reference sequence). The CDR3 loop spans 15 amino acids. The ends were cut back, 4 bases at V and 9 bases at J, with 19 bases in the middle. CDR3: CASSTEGGGYLEQFF. The CDR3, as DNA: TGTGCCAGTAGTACCGAGGGGGGGGGCTATCTTGAGCAGTTCTTC.